What follows are 20 T cell receptor beta chains derived from one specimen sequenced in a study of T-cell memory formation after mild COVID-19. One entry per CDR3 protein results from TCRdb running MiXCR on the 5' RACE reads. The sample yields hundreds of thousands of distinct CDR3 sequences, approximately 15% seen once. Sequences were obtained from PBMCs or a T cell subset sorted from them (not recorded which). All receptors come from an adult woman who had mild COVID-19 (a few samples of this study predate the infection). Cell type and time point are not known.

This clonotype appeared a few times. V and J are TRBV7-2 and TRBJ2-7; D unclear. This CDR3 region has 15 residues. V gave up 1 base and J gave up 4 bases, with 14 bases separating them. From germline, CDR1 is SGHTA and CDR2 FQGNSA. The CDR3 spells CASSLGLSKEYEQYF. The CDR3 coding sequence is TGTGCCAGCAGCTTAGGCCTATCGAAGGAATACGAGCAGTACTTC.

This chain uses TRBV19 with TRBJ2-5; 8 bases are shared with TRBD2. CDR3 length: 18 amino acids. V shed 6 bases and J 1 base; nucleotides not matched to a gene: 16. CDR1 LNHDA and CDR2 SQIVND come from the germline V gene (reference sequence). CDR3 DNA: TGTGCCAGTAGCCCCCTCGGCGGGACTAGAAGAGGCCAAGAGACCCAGTACTTC. Protein sequence: CASSPLGGTRRGQETQYF.

This clonotype was seen a handful of times. The chain employs TRBV20-1 and TRBJ2-1; 12 nucleotides match TRBD2. This CDR3 is 15 amino acids long. The J segment lost 4 bases and the V segment lost 3 bases, leaving 4 bases of the junction unmatched. CDR1 is DFQATT and CDR2 is SNEGSKA in the germline V gene (reference sequence). The chain's CDR3 is CSARGGTSGYNEQFF. In DNA form, the CDR3 reads TGCAGTGCTAGGGGCGGGACTAGCGGGTACAATGAGCAGTTCTTC.

On this clonotype itself: This may arise from a read error, as a much more abundant clone is one base away. The chain has TRBV7-2 and TRBJ2-2; D might be TRBD2 (5 bases). With 6 bases removed from V and 4 bases from J, the gap between germline ends came to 15 bases. This CDR3 region has 15 residues. Germline CDR1 reads SGHTA; CDR2 reads FQGNSA. The DNA for the CDR3 is TGTGCCAGCAGACTCGGGCGGGCGAGCACCGGGGAGCTGTTTTTT. This encodes CASRLGRASTGELFF.

The chain carries TRBV2 and TRBJ2-3; TRBD1 matches at 10 bases. With V trimmed by 10 bases and J by 2 bases, 6 bases remained unmatched. Germline-derived CDR1 and CDR2 are SNHLY and FYNNEI. The CDR3 is made up of 14 amino acids. The CDR3, as DNA: TGTGCCACACGGGACAGGGGTTTCACAGATACGCAGTATTTT. The encoded protein is CATRDRGFTDTQYF. The variable domain in full, with the rest retrieved from reference TRBV2 and TRBJ2-3, is EPEVTQTPSHQVTQMGQEVILRCVPISNHLYFYWYRQILGQKVEFLVSFYNNEISEKSEIFDDQFSVERPDGSNFTLKIRSTKLEDSAMYFCATRDRGFTDTQYFGPGTRLTVL.

This clonotype has a handful of counts. The rearrangement links TRBV5-1 to TRBJ1-4; TRBD1 aligns across 9 bases. Unmatched junction bases numbered 14, after V lost 4 bases and J lost 7 bases. The CDR3 runs 17 residues. CDR1 and CDR2 (germline): SGHRS, YFSETQ. This CDR3 reads CASSATITGTGPEKLFF. The CDR3 DNA follows: TGCGCCAGCAGCGCGACTATCACCGGGACAGGGCCTGAAAAACTGTTTTTT.

The chain is built from TRBV20-1 and TRBJ1-2, with 7 bases identical to TRBD1. This CDR3 contains 14 residues. Germline CDR1 is DFQATT and CDR2 is SNEGSKA (reference sequence). V lost 6 bases to trimming and J lost 2 bases; unmatched junction nucleotides: 9. CDR3 loop: CSAGLTGKNYGYTF. For the CDR3, the DNA is TGCAGTGCCGGATTGACAGGGAAAAACTATGGCTACACCTTC.

This clonotype was seen a few times. V gene TRBV7-8 combines with J gene TRBJ1-4; tentative D call: TRBD1 (6 bases). Germline values: CDR1 SGHVS, CDR2 FQNEAQ. The CDR3 is 16 residues long. The V gene lost 5 bases and the J gene lost 3 bases, with 16 bases spanning the gap. The CDR3 DNA follows: TGTGCCAGCAGCATAAATCGCCAGGGGTCTAATGAAAAACTGTTTTTT. Translated: CASSINRQGSNEKLFF.

The chain links TRBV5-1 to TRBJ2-2; D is possibly TRBD2 (6 bases). The V gene's germline CDR1 is SGHRS and CDR2 YFSETQ. This CDR3 spans 14 amino acids. The V and J ends lost 2 bases and 4 bases respectively, with 9 bases between them. This CDR3 reads CASSLRRATGELFF. CDR3 DNA sequence: TGCGCCAGCAGCTTACGGAGGGCCACCGGGGAGCTGTTTTTT.

The V and J genes are TRBV3-1 and TRBJ2-4; D remains unclear. The CDR3 spans 13 residues. V gave up 0 bases and J gave up 6 bases, with 6 bases separating them. Germline lookup yields CDR1 LGHDT and CDR2 YNNKEL (reference sequence). Here the CDR3 DNA reads TGTGCCAGCAGCCAAGATACCTTAAACATTCAGTACTTC. Translating it yields CASSQDTLNIQYF.

This clonotype was observed a few times. This chain uses TRBV10-3 with TRBJ2-7; D tentatively reads TRBD1 or TRBD2 (5 bases each). The CDR3 runs 13 residues. Germline V gene data show CDR1 as ENHRY and CDR2 as SYGVKD. Trimming shortened V by 7 bases and J by 7 bases, and 17 bases separated the two germline ends. The CDR3 nucleotides are TGTGCCATCACTTCGGGACCGAACGCGGAGCAGTACTTC. Residues: CAITSGPNAEQYF.

This clonotype showed up just a few times. The genes are TRBV7-8 and TRBJ2-3; TRBD1 or TRBD2 may be the D gene (5 bases each). This CDR3 is 15 amino acids long. V dropped 5 bases and J dropped 2 bases, with 14 bases sitting between them. Germline V gene data show CDR1 as SGHVS and CDR2 as FQNEAQ. The CDR3 loop reads CASSAYRGHTDTQYF. Here the CDR3 DNA reads TGTGCCAGCAGCGCTTACCGGGGCCACACAGATACGCAGTATTTT.

The table lists this clonotype with a few counts. The V and J genes are TRBV7-8 and TRBJ2-3; D is possibly TRBD2 (7 bases). The length of the CDR3 is 19 residues. Germline lookup yields CDR1 SGHVS and CDR2 FQNEAQ. V was cut by 2 bases and J by 2 bases, with 23 bases left in between. The CDR3, as DNA: TGTGCCAGCAGCTTAAGACGGACAGTGCGGGGGCCCTTCACAGATACGCAGTATTTT. Translation: CASSLRRTVRGPFTDTQYF.

The chain links TRBV6-2 or TRBV6-3 to TRBJ2-7, with 8 positions matching TRBD1. The CDR3 spans 15 residues. Trimming removed 2 bases from V and 7 bases from J; junction bases left unmatched: 10. The germline V gene has CDR1 MNHEY and CDR2 SVGEGT. CDR3 sequence (DNA): TGTGCCAGCAGTTACCGACAGGGGACGATGGGGGAGCAGTACTTC. Its protein product is CASSYRQGTMGEQYF.

This clonotype came up a few times. This chain uses TRBV7-8 with TRBJ2-1, with 8 bases matching TRBD1. V shed 5 bases, J shed 5 bases, and the junction held 11 bases outside the gene matches. Germline V gives CDR1 SGHVS, CDR2 FQNEAQ. This CDR3 has 16 amino acids. The CDR3 coding sequence is TGTGCCAGCAGCCCCCCCGGGACAGGAGCCAACAATGAGCAGTTCTTC. Amino acids: CASSPPGTGANNEQFF.

The chain is built from TRBV30 and TRBJ1-1, with 8 bases identical to TRBD1. Germline CDR1 reads GTSNPN; CDR2 reads SVGIG (reference sequence). V shed 2 bases, J shed 2 bases, and the junction held 10 bases outside the gene matches. The CDR3 extends over 16 amino acids. CDR3 loop: CAWSWSDRVLNTEAFF. CDR3 bases: TGTGCCTGGAGTTGGTCGGACAGGGTATTAAACACTGAAGCTTTCTTT.

This clonotype was counted a few times. The chain combines TRBV7-3 with TRBJ2-3, with D possibly being TRBD1 (5 bases). Germline assignment: CDR1 SGHTA and CDR2 FQGTGA. The CDR3 totals 14 residues. Trimming took off 5 bases at V and 5 bases at J, with 14 bases between the two ends. This chain's CDR3 is CASSTAQGGDTQYF. The CDR3 DNA is TGTGCCAGCAGCACAGCCCAGGGTGGAGATACGCAGTATTTT.

This clonotype has more than one count but fewer than ten. This chain uses TRBV3-1 with TRBJ2-5; the D is unclear. From germline, CDR1 is LGHDT and CDR2 YNNKEL (reference sequence). Trimming took off 6 bases at V and 2 bases at J, with 7 bases between the two ends. The CDR3 runs 12 residues. The CDR3 nucleotides are TGTGCCAGCAGGGGAATACAAGAGACCCAGTACTTC. Translation gives CASRGIQETQYF.

This clonotype was detected a few times. The chain uses TRBV11-2 and TRBJ2-3, with TRBD2 as a possible D gene (6 bases). This CDR3 is 14 amino acids long. Trimming took 5 bases from V and 4 from J, leaving 13 bases between them. Per germline, CDR1 SGHAT and CDR2 FQNNGV. The CDR3 DNA is TGTGCCAGCAGCCCGGGCGGGGCATCAGATACGCAGTATTTT. Residues: CASSPGGASDTQYF.

This rearrangement joins TRBV20-1 to TRBJ2-1, with 11 nucleotides matching TRBD2. CDR1 is DFQATT, CDR2 SNEGSKA, per germline (reference sequence). V shed 5 bases and J 3 bases; nucleotides not matched to a gene: 9. The CDR3 extends over 16 amino acids. CDR3 bases: TGCAGTGCTCCATTTCTAGCGGGAGGTAACTACAATGAGCAGTTCTTC. Amino acid sequence: CSAPFLAGGNYNEQFF.